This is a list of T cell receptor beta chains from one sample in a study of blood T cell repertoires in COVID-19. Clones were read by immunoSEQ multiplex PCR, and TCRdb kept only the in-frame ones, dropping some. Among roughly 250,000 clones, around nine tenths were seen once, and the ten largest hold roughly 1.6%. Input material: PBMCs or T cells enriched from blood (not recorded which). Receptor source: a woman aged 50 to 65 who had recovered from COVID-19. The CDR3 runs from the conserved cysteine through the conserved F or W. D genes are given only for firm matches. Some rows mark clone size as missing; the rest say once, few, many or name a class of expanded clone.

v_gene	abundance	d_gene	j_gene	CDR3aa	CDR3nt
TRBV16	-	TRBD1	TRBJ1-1	CASSLNRGRDTEAFF	TGTGCCAGCAGCCTTAACAGGGGACGGGACACTGAAGCTTTCTTT
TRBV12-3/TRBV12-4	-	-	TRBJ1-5	CASSLGSTKPQHF	TGTGCCAGCAGTTTAGGGAGCACAAAGCCCCAGCATTTT
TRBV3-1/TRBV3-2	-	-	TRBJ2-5	CASSPQGDQETQYF	TGTGCCAGCAGCCCCCAGGGTGACCAAGAGACCCAGTACTTC
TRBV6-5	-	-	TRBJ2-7	CASTQGKSYEQYF	TGTGCCAGCACCCAGGGCAAGTCCTACGAGCAGTACTTC
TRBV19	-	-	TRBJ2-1	CASSPRAGYNEQFF	TGTGCCAGTAGTCCGAGGGCAGGCTACAATGAGCAGTTCTTC
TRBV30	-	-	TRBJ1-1	CAWDLALNTEAFF	TGTGCCTGGGACTTAGCGTTGAACACTGAAGCTTTCTTT
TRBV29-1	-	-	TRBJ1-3	CSVDRGGNTIYF	TGCAGCGTTGACAGAGGTGGAAACACCATATATTTT
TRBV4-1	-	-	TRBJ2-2	CASSRDIRAGELFF	TGCGCCAGCAGCCGAGATATCAGGGCCGGGGAGCTGTTTTTT
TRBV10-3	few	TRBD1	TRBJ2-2	CAIGPGGAGGTGELFF	TGTGCCATCGGGCCAGGGGGCGCGGGCGGCACCGGGGAGCTGTTTTTT
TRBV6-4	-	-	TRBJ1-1	CASSVQTNTEAFF	TGTGCCAGCAGTGTTCAGACTAACACTGAAGCTTTCTTT
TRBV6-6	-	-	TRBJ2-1	CASSPERSSYNEQFF	TGTGCCAGCAGTCCCGAGCGTAGCTCCTACAATGAGCAGTTCTTC
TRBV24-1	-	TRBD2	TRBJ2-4	CATSDPGSGAGADIQYF	TGTGCCACCAGTGATCCGGGTAGCGGAGCGGGGGCGGACATTCAGTACTTC
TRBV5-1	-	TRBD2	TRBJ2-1	CASSPLSSGAYNEQFF	TGCGCCAGCAGCCCATTGTCTAGCGGGGCCTACAATGAGCAGTTCTTC
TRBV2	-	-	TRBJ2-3	CASRLAVLTDTQYF	TGTGCCAGCCGCTTAGCGGTACTCACAGATACGCAGTATTTT
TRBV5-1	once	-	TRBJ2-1	CASSSRRTEDYNEQFF	TGCGCCAGCAGCTCCCGCCGCACAGAAGATTACAATGAGCAGTTCTTC
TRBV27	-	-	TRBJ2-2	CASSLFAAYGELFF	TGTGCCAGCAGTTTATTTGCGGCCTACGGGGAGCTGTTTTTT
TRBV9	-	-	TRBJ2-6	CASSVPLGANVLTF	TGTGCCAGCAGCGTACCCCTAGGAGCCAACGTCCTGACTTTC
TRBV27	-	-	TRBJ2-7	CASTSPTGNEQYF	TGTGCCAGCACCTCCCCCACAGGGAACGAGCAGTACTTC
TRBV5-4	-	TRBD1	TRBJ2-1	CASRTGSDYNEQFF	TGTGCCAGCAGGACAGGGTCTGACTACAATGAGCAGTTCTTC
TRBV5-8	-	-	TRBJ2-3	CAFGARQQGKADTQYF	TGTGCCTTTGGAGCCCGGCAGCAGGGGAAAGCAGATACGCAGTATTTT
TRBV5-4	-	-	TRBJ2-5	CASSPLGGAGETQYF	TGTGCCAGCAGCCCCCTAGGGGGAGCCGGGGAGACCCAGTACTTC
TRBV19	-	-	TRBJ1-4	CASRADGSGEKLFF	TGTGCCAGTAGAGCGGACGGAAGTGGAGAAAAACTGTTTTTT
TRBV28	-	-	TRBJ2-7	CASSSSGEESYEQYF	TGTGCCAGCAGCTCTTCGGGGGAGGAGTCCTACGAGCAGTACTTC
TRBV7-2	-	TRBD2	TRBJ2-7	CASSSLADSYEQYF	TGTGCCAGCAGCTCCCTAGCGGACTCCTACGAGCAGTACTTC
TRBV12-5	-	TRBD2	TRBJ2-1	CASGASGNAYNEQFF	TGTGCTAGTGGCGCCAGCGGGAACGCCTACAATGAGCAGTTCTTC
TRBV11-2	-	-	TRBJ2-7	CASSSGTSRYEQYF	TGTGCCAGCAGCTCCGGGACATCTCGCTACGAGCAGTACTTC
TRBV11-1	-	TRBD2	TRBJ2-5	CASSSRTSVQETQYF	TGTGCCAGCAGCTCGAGGACTAGCGTACAAGAGACCCAGTACTTC
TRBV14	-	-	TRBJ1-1	CASSQASGVYTEAFF	TGTGCCAGCAGCCAAGCCTCGGGGGTTTACACTGAAGCTTTCTTT
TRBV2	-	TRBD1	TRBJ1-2	CATGQGGLYYGYTF	TGTGCCACCGGACAGGGAGGCCTCTACTATGGCTACACCTTC
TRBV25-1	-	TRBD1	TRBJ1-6	CAIRDSLFSGDSPLHF	TGTGCCATCCGGGACAGCCTCTTCTCGGGGGATTCACCCCTCCACTTT
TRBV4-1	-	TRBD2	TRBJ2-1	CASSHLTGKIAGTSEQFF	TGCGCCAGCAGCCACCTAACGGGGAAAATAGCGGGTACCTCTGAGCAGTTCTTC
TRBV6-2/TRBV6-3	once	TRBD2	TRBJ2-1	CASSLGLAGGNEQFF	TGTGCCAGCAGTCTGGGACTAGCGGGAGGAAATGAGCAGTTCTTC
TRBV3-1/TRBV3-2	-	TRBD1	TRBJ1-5	CASSRGQGGGQPQHF	TGTGCCAGCAGCAGAGGACAGGGAGGCGGTCAGCCCCAGCATTTT
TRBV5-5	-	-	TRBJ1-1	CASSLVWGEWVTEAFF	TGTGCCAGCAGCTTGGTTTGGGGAGAATGGGTCACTGAAGCTTTCTTT
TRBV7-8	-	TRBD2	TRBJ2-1	CASSLGARLANEQFF	TGTGCCAGCAGCTTAGGAGCGAGACTAGCTAATGAGCAGTTCTTC
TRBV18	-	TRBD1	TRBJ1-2	CASSNRGLTDGYTF	TGTGCCAGCTCAAACAGGGGCCTGACGGATGGCTACACCTTC
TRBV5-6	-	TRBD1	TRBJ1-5	CASSRDRGFSNQPQHF	TGTGCCAGCAGCCGCGACAGGGGGTTTAGCAATCAGCCCCAGCATTTT
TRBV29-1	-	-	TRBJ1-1	CSVVRQLVNTEAFF	TGCAGCGTTGTGCGACAGTTAGTGAACACTGAAGCTTTCTTT
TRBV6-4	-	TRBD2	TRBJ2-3	CASSDEAGGGTDTQYF	TGTGCCAGCAGTGACGAGGCGGGAGGCGGCACAGATACGCAGTATTTT
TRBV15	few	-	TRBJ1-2	CATSRATSTRGYTF	TGTGCCACCAGCAGAGCCACATCAACCCGAGGCTACACCTTC
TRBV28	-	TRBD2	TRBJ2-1	CASSPRLAGGYNEQFF	TGTGCCAGCAGTCCCCGACTAGCGGGAGGATACAATGAGCAGTTCTTC
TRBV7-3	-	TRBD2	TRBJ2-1	CASSFGLAGMNEQFF	TGTGCCAGCAGCTTCGGACTAGCGGGAATGAATGAGCAGTTCTTC
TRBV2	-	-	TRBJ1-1	CASRPATGHTEAFF	TGTGCCAGCAGGCCTGCGACAGGACACACTGAAGCTTTCTTT
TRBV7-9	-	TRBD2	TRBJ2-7	CASSLNSGSNEQYF	TGTGCCAGCAGCTTAAATAGCGGGAGCAACGAGCAGTACTTC
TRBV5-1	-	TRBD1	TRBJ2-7	CASSWGGQVGEQYF	TGCGCCAGCAGCTGGGGCGGACAGGTGGGCGAGCAGTACTTC
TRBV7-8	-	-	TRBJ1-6	CASSSLTKWAYNSPLHF	TGTGCCAGCAGCTCCCTGACAAAATGGGCTTATAATTCACCCCTCCACTTT
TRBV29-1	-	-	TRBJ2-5	CSVEVGASATQYF	TGCAGCGTTGAGGTAGGGGCCTCGGCGACCCAGTACTTC